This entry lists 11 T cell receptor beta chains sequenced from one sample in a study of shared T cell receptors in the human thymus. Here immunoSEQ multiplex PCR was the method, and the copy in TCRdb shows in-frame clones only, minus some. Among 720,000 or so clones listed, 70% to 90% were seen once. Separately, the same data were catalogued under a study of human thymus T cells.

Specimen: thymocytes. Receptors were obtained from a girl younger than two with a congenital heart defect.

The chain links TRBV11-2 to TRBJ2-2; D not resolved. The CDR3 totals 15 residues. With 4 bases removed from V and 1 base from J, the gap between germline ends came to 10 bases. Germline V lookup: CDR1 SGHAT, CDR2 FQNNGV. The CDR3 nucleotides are TGTGCCAGCAGCTCGTCCAGGAAGAACACCGGGGAGCTGTTTTTT. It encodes CASSSSRKNTGELFF.

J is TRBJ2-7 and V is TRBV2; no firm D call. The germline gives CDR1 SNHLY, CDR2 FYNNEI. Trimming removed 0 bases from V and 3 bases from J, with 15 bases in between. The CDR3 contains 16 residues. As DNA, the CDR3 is TGTGCCAGCAGTGAAGCCTGCCGTGGGCACCTCTACGAGCAGTACTTC. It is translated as CASSEACRGHLYEQYF.

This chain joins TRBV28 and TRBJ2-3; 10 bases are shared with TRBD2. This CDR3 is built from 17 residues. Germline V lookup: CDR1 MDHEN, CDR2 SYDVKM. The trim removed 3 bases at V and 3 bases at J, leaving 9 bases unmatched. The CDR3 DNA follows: TGTGCCAGCAGTTTTCTAGCGGGGGACCCCCGAACAGATACGCAGTATTTT. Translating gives CASSFLAGDPRTDTQYF.

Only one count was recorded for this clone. The CDR3 bases are TGTGCCAGTTCGGACAGGGAGGCTGAAGCTTTCTTT. Its translation: CASSDREAEAFF. The J gene is TRBJ1-1, the V gene TRBV11-2, with 8 bases lining up with TRBD1. The germline V gene encodes CDR1 SGHAT and CDR2 FQNNGV. Losses at the gene ends were 9 bases for V and 6 bases for J; bases not matched to a gene: 6. The CDR3 length is 12 residues. Combining the CDR3 with reference TRBV11-2 and TRBJ1-1 gives the whole variable domain EAGVAQSPRYKIIEKRQSVAFWCNPISGHATLYWYQQILGQGPKLLIQFQNNGVVDDSQLPKDRFSAERLKGVDSTLKIQPAKLEDSAVYLCASSDREAEAFFGQGTRLTVV.

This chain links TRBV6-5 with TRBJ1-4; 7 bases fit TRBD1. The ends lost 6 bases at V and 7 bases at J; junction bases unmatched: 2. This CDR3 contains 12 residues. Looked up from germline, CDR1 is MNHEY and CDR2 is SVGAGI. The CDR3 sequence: CASSGTAEKLFF. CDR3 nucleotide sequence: TGTGCCAGCAGCGGGACAGCTGAAAAACTGTTTTTT.

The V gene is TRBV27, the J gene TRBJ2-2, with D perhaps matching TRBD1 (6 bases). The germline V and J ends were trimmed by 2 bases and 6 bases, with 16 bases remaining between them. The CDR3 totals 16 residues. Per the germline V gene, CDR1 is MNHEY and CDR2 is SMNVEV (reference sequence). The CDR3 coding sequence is TGTGCCAGCAGTTTACGGCAGGGGAGTAAGTCCGGGGAGCTGTTTTTT. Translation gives CASSLRQGSKSGELFF.

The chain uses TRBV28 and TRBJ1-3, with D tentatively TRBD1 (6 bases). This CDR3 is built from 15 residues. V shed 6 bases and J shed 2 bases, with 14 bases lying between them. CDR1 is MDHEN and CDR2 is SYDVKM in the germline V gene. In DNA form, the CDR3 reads TGTGCCAGCAGGACCTTTCAGGGGACTGGAAACACCATATATTTT. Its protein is CASRTFQGTGNTIYF.

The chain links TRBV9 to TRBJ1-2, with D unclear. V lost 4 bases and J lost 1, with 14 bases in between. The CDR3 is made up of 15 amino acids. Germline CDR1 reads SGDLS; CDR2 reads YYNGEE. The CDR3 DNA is TGTGCCAGCAGCCCCTGGTGGGAGGTTAACTATGGCTACACCTTC. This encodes CASSPWWEVNYGYTF.

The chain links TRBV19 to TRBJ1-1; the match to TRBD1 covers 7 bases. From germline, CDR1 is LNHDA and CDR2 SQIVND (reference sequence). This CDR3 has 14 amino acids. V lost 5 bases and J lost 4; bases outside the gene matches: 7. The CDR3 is CASSHGDSFTEAFF. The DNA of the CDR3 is TGTGCCAGTAGTCATGGGGACAGCTTCACTGAAGCTTTCTTT.

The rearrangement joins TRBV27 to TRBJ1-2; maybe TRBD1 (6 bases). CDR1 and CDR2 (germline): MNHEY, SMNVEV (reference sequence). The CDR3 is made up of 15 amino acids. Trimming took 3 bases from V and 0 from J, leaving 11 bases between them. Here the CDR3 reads CASSFQGLTNYGYTF. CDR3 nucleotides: TGTGCCAGCAGTTTTCAGGGGCTTACTAACTATGGCTACACCTTC.

CDR3 sequence reads: CARNTGTGSNNSPLHF. CDR3 DNA sequence: TGCGCCAGGAATACCGGGACAGGGTCAAATAATTCACCCCTCCACTTT. The chain recombines TRBV5-1 with TRBJ1-6; 9 bases match TRBD1. Germline V lookup: CDR1 SGHRS, CDR2 YFSETQ. Trimming took 8 bases from V and 5 from J; bases not matched to a gene: 11. The CDR3 runs to 16 residues.